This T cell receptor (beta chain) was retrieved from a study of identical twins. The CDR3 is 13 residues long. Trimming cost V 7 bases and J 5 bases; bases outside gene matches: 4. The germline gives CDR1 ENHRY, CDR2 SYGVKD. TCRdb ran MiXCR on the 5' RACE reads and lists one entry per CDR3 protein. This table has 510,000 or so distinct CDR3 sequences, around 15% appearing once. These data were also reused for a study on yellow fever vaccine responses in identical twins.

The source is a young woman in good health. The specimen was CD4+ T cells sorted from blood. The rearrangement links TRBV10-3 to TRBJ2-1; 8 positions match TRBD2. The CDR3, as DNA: TGTGCCATCATGAGCGGGAGAGACAATGAGCAGTTCTTC. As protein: CAIMSGRDNEQFF.